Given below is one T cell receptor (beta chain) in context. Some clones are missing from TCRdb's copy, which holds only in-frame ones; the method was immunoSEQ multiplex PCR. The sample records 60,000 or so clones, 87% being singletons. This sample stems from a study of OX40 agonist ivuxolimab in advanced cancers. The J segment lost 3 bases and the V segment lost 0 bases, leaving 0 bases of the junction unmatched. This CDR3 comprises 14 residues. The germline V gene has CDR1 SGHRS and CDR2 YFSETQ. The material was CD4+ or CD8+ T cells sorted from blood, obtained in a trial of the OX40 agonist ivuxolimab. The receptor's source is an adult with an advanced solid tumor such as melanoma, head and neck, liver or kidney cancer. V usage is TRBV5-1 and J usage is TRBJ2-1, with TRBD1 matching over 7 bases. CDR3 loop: CASSLGDSYNEQFF. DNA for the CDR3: TGCGCCAGCAGCTTGGGGGACAGCTACAATGAGCAGTTCTTC.